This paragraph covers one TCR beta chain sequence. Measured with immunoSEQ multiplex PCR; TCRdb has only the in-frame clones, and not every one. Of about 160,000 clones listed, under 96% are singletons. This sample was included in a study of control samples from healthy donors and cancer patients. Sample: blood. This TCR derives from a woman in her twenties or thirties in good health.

The CDR3 is CSASYPGETQYF. The CDR3 nucleotides read TGCAGTGCTAGTTATCCAGGGGAGACCCAGTACTTC. V usage is TRBV20-1 and J usage is TRBJ2-5, with D possibly being TRBD1 (5 bases). The CDR3 length is 12 residues. Trimming left V 3 bases short and J 5 bases short, with 10 bases between. Looked up from germline, CDR1 is DFQATT and CDR2 is SNEGSKA (reference sequence).